The 25 T cell receptor beta chains listed next were all sequenced from one sample in a study of cytomegalovirus exposure and HLA in healthy donors. PCR involved 60 Vbeta and 13 Jbeta primers. Sequenced by immunoSEQ multiplex PCR; TCRdb stores in-frame clones only, minus some. The repertoire consists of 110,000 to 150,000 clones, with roughly 73% occurring once and the leading ten covering 3% to 3.5%. Sample: PBMCs. Source of these receptors: a man in his forties in good health and CMV-seronegative.

V gene TRBV28 combines with J gene TRBJ1-3; D not certain. Per germline, CDR1 MDHEN and CDR2 SYDVKM. This CDR3 spans 14 amino acids. V shed 4 bases and J shed 0 bases, with 7 bases lying between them. CDR3 sequence (DNA): TGTGCCAGCAGTTCCCAATTCTCTGGAAACACCATATATTTT. This encodes CASSSQFSGNTIYF.

V and J are TRBV14 and TRBJ2-5; maybe TRBD1 (6 bases). V lost 4 bases to trimming and J lost 4 bases, with 13 bases between them. Germline assignment: CDR1 SGHDN and CDR2 FVKESK. The CDR3 spans 14 residues. For the CDR3, the DNA is TGTGCCAGCAGCCGCACAGGGATATCAGAGACCCAGTACTTC. Translation gives CASSRTGISETQYF.

The chain joins TRBV15 to TRBJ2-1; D is possibly TRBD2 (6 bases). The germline CDR1 and CDR2 sequences are LNHNV and YYDKDF (reference sequence). Between the trimmed V and J ends, which lost 9 bases and 9 bases, there was a span of 12 bases. This CDR3 is 11 amino acids long. The CDR3 spells CATGGMAEQFF. The CDR3 bases are TGTGCCACTGGAGGGATGGCTGAGCAGTTCTTC. Full variable domain (outside the CDR3, taken from reference TRBV15 and TRBJ2-1): DAMVIQNPRYQVTQFGKPVTLSCSQTLNHNVMYWYQQKSSQAPKLLFHYYDKDFNNEADTPDNFQSRRPNTSFCFLDIRSPGLGDTAMYLCATGGMAEQFFGPGTRLTVL.

V usage is TRBV7-9 and J usage is TRBJ2-7, with D tentatively TRBD1 (5 bases). The germline V gene has CDR1 SEHNR and CDR2 FQNEAQ (reference sequence). Trimming took off 5 bases at V and 2 bases at J, with 10 bases between the two ends. The CDR3 is made up of 13 amino acids. CDR3 sequence: CASSGRETYEQYF. The CDR3 DNA reads as TGTGCCAGCAGCGGCAGGGAAACCTACGAGCAGTACTTC. The variable domain in full, completed from reference TRBV7-9 and TRBJ2-7, reads DTGVSQNPRHKITKRGQNVTFRCDPISEHNRLYWYRQTLGQGPEFLTYFQNEAQLEKSRLLSDRFSAERPKGSFSTLEIQRTEQGDSAMYLCASSGRETYEQYFGPGTRLTVT.

This clone occurred a few times. The rearrangement joins TRBV5-1 to TRBJ2-6; D remains ambiguous. Deletions cut 1 base from V and 0 bases from J, with 5 bases between. The CDR3 is made up of 15 amino acids. The germline gives CDR1 SGHRS, CDR2 YFSETQ. The CDR3 here is CASSLPSSGANVLTF. CDR3 sequence (DNA): TGCGCCAGCAGCTTGCCGTCCTCTGGGGCCAACGTCCTGACTTTC.

The chain carries TRBV7-9 and TRBJ2-3; 14 nucleotides match TRBD2. CDR1 and CDR2 (germline): SEHNR, FQNEAQ (reference sequence). Unmatched junction bases numbered 5, after V lost 5 bases and J lost 1 base. This CDR3 is 17 amino acids long. CDR3 DNA sequence: TGTGCCAGCAGCGCCTTGGGACTAGCGGGGGGCACAGATACGCAGTATTTT. It encodes CASSALGLAGGTDTQYF.

The J gene is TRBJ1-5, the V gene TRBV28; D gene uncertain. The CDR3 is 14 amino acids. Germline CDR1 MDHEN, CDR2 SYDVKM. V shed 0 bases and J shed 5 bases, with 8 bases lying between them. Here the CDR3 DNA reads TGTGCCAGCAGTTTATGGTTTCTTGATCAGCCCCAGCATTTT. This encodes CASSLWFLDQPQHF. The full variable domain, rest sourced from reference TRBV28 and TRBJ1-5, is DVKVTQSSRYLVKRTGEKVFLECVQDMDHENMFWYRQDPGLGLRLIYFSYDVKMKEKGDIPEGYSVSREKKERFSLILESASTNQTSMYLCASSLWFLDQPQHFGDGTRLSIL.

V and J are TRBV7-9 and TRBJ2-7; no clear D. Germline values: CDR1 SEHNR, CDR2 FQNEAQ (reference sequence). V shed 0 bases and J shed 4 bases, with 7 bases lying between them. This CDR3 has 13 amino acids. For the CDR3, the DNA is TGTGCCAGCAGCTTAGCAGGCGGATACGAGCAGTACTTC. It translates to CASSLAGGYEQYF.

CDR3 sequence reads: CASSVRLVGQPQHF. The DNA for the CDR3 is TGTGCCAGCAGTGTTCGGCTCGTCGGGCAGCCCCAGCATTTT. The gene calls are TRBV2 and TRBJ1-5; D remains unclear. The CDR3 has 14 residues. Germline-derived CDR1 and CDR2 are SNHLY and FYNNEI. V lost 4 bases and J 7 bases, leaving 14 bases between the germline ends.

The chain links TRBV6-6 to TRBJ2-7, with 7 bases that match TRBD2. Germline CDR1 MNHNY, CDR2 SVGAGI (reference sequence). The J segment lost 3 bases and the V segment lost 8 bases, leaving 10 bases of the junction unmatched. The CDR3 is made up of 14 amino acids. The CDR3 region is CASSLYGGYYEQYF. In DNA, the CDR3 is TGTGCCAGCTCTTTGTACGGGGGGTACTACGAGCAGTACTTC.

This rearrangement joins TRBV7-6 to TRBJ2-1, with TRBD1 identical over 9 bases. J lost 5 bases, V lost 2 bases, and 4 bases had no gene match. This CDR3 contains 15 residues. Germline V gives CDR1 SGHVS, CDR2 FNYEAQ. Written as DNA, the CDR3 is TGTGCCAGCAGCTTACGAAGGGACAGGGACAATGAGCAGTTCTTC. It encodes CASSLRRDRDNEQFF. The variable domain in full, completed from reference TRBV7-6 and TRBJ2-1, reads GAGVSQSPRYKVTKRGQDVALRCDPISGHVSLYWYRQALGQGPEFLTYFNYEAQQDKSGLPNDRFSAERPEGSISTLTIQRTEQRDSAMYRCASSLRRDRDNEQFFGPGTRLTVL.

The chain combines TRBV2 with TRBJ1-1; D is ambiguous. The ends were cut back, 7 bases at V and 0 bases at J, with 6 bases in the middle. The CDR3 extends over 12 amino acids. The germline gives CDR1 SNHLY, CDR2 FYNNEI. The DNA of the CDR3 is TGTGCCAGCAACGGTATGAACACTGAAGCTTTCTTT. Translating it yields CASNGMNTEAFF.

This clone was recorded a few times. The gene calls are TRBV7-6 and TRBJ2-1; D gene uncertain. In germline, CDR1 is SGHVS, CDR2 FNYEAQ. This CDR3 contains 13 residues. V was cut by 0 bases and J by 2 bases, with 2 bases left in between. CDR3 residues: CASSLAAYNEQFF. In nucleotides, the CDR3 is TGTGCCAGCAGCTTAGCCGCCTACAATGAGCAGTTCTTC.

V and J are TRBV4-3 and TRBJ1-2; tentative D call: TRBD1 (5 bases). V was clipped by 1 base and J by 3 bases, with 9 bases between them. CDR1 is LGHNA and CDR2 is YSLEER in the germline V gene. This CDR3 contains 14 residues. CDR3 amino acids: CASSQGTRDYGYTF. The CDR3 nucleotides are TGCGCCAGCAGCCAAGGGACAAGAGACTATGGCTACACCTTC.

This clone occurred once. The chain combines TRBV5-6 with TRBJ2-1; 10 bases match TRBD2. The CDR3 spans 16 residues. The J segment lost 8 bases and the V segment lost 1 base, leaving 9 bases of the junction unmatched. The V gene's germline CDR1 is SGHDT and CDR2 YYEEEE. In nucleotides, the CDR3 is TGTGCCAGCAGCTTGTTCCTGGGACTAGCGAAGGATGAGCAGTTCTTC. It translates to CASSLFLGLAKDEQFF.

This chain links TRBV19 with TRBJ1-4, with 11 bases aligning to TRBD1. The CDR3 sequence is 15 residues long. Trimming cost V 2 bases and J 8 bases; bases outside gene matches: 4. Germline values: CDR1 LNHDA, CDR2 SQIVND (reference sequence). The CDR3 protein is CASSILGQGGEKLFF. The CDR3 bases are TGTGCCAGTAGTATACTGGGACAGGGGGGGGAAAAACTGTTTTTT.

A few counts support this clone. V and J are TRBV6-5 and TRBJ1-5; possibly TRBD1 for D (6 bases). The CDR3 is 15 residues long. Looked up from germline, CDR1 is MNHEY and CDR2 is SVGAGI. Trimming shortened V by 5 bases and J by 7 bases, and 18 bases separated the two germline ends. CDR3 sequence reads: CASSPRAYREQPQHF. CDR3 sequence (DNA): TGTGCCAGCAGTCCACGGGCGTACAGGGAACAGCCCCAGCATTTT.

This clone was found a few times. This rearrangement joins TRBV14 to TRBJ1-2; 7 nucleotides line up with TRBD1. V trimming: 2 bases; J trimming: 7 bases; junction bases outside the gene matches: 4. Per germline, CDR1 SGHDN and CDR2 FVKESK. The CDR3 consists of 13 residues. Here the CDR3 reads CASSQSRGSGYTF. CDR3 bases: TGTGCCAGCAGCCAAAGCAGGGGGTCTGGCTACACCTTC.

The V gene is TRBV5-5, the J gene TRBJ1-4; 11 bases agree with TRBD1. The CDR3 extends over 16 amino acids. Germline V gene lookup returns CDR1 SGHKS and CDR2 YYEKEE (reference sequence). After removal of 0 bases from V and 7 bases from J, the junction contained 5 bases not matched to a gene. The chain's CDR3 is CASSLGIGTGGEKLFF. CDR3 in DNA: TGTGCCAGCAGCTTGGGAATCGGGACAGGGGGTGAAAAACTGTTTTTT.

The CDR3 reads CSVEGLGGRDTQYF. DNA for the CDR3: TGCAGCGTTGAAGGTCTGGGGGGAAGGGATACGCAGTATTTT. The chain links TRBV29-1 to TRBJ2-3; TRBD2 might be the D (6 bases). Germline V gene data show CDR1 as SQVTM and CDR2 as ANQGSEA. The CDR3 is 14 residues long. V was shortened by 1 base and J by 6 bases, with 14 bases between the two germline ends.

V gene TRBV27 combines with J gene TRBJ1-6, with a weak D call TRBD1 (6 bases). Trimming took 5 bases from V and 8 from J, leaving 10 bases between them. Germline CDR1 and CDR2: MNHEY and SMNVEV (reference sequence). The CDR3 contains 13 residues. The CDR3 DNA follows: TGTGCCAGCAGTCCAGGGGCTTATTCACCCCTCCACTTT. Its translation: CASSPGAYSPLHF.

The gene calls are TRBV30 and TRBJ2-4; 9 bases are shared with TRBD1. The trim removed 4 bases at V and 4 bases at J, leaving 8 bases unmatched. The CDR3 covers 15 residues. Germline values: CDR1 GTSNPN, CDR2 SVGIG (reference sequence). CDR3: CAWTRDRVRKNIQYF. For the CDR3, the DNA is TGTGCCTGGACTAGGGACAGGGTTAGGAAAAACATTCAGTACTTC. Based on the CDR3 plus reference TRBV30 and TRBJ2-4, the full variable domain is SQTIHQWPATLVQPVGSPLSLECTVEGTSNPNLYWYRQAAGRGLQLLFYSVGIGQISSEVPQNLSASRPQDRQFILSSKKLLLSDSGFYLCAWTRDRVRKNIQYFGAGTRLSVL.

A few counts support this clone. Given the absence of the conserved phenylalanine or tryptophan at the CDR3 end, a read error is likely. The DNA is omitted, as the CDR3 cannot be located on it reliably, and the CDR3 follows TCRdb's listing. This sequence joins TRBV6-1 and TRBJ1-6; the D call of TRBD1 is as the table states it, not checked on the DNA. The CDR3 region is 11 residues in length, termini included. Germline CDR1 MNHNS, CDR2 SASEGT. The CDR3 reads CASSDRQVRLT.

The V gene is TRBV19, the J gene TRBJ2-2; 8 nucleotides line up with TRBD1. The CDR3 runs to 14 residues. V lost 6 bases and J lost 6; bases outside the gene matches: 6. The V gene's germline CDR1 is LNHDA and CDR2 SQIVND (reference sequence). The DNA of the CDR3 is TGTGCCAGTAGCTCACAGGGGGTCGCCGGGGAGCTGTTTTTT. Residues: CASSSQGVAGELFF.

The rearrangement uses TRBV7-8 and TRBJ1-5; unclear D gene. The CDR3 has 14 residues. Germline CDR1 reads SGHVS; CDR2 reads FQNEAQ. V was trimmed by 2 bases and J by 9 bases, leaving 14 bases between them. Written as DNA, the CDR3 is TGTGCCAGCAGCTTACCGGCACACGGAGGGCCCCAGCATTTT. The encoded protein is CASSLPAHGGPQHF.